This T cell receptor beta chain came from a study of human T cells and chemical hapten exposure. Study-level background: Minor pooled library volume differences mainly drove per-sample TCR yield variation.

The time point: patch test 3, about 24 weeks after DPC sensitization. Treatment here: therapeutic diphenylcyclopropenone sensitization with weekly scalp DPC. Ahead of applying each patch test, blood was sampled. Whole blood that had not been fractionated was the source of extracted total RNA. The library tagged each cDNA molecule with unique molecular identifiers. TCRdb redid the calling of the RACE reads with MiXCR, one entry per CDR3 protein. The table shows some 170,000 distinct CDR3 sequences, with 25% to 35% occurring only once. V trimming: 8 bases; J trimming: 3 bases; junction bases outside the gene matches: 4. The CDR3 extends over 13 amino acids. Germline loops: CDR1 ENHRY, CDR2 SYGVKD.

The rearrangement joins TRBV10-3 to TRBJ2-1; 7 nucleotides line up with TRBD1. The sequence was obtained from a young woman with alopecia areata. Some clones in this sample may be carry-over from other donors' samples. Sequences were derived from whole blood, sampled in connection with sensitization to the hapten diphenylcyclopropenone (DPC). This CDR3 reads CAISAGGYNEQFF. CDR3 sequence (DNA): TGTGCCATCTCTGCAGGGGGCTACAATGAGCAGTTCTTC.